The 19 T cell receptor beta chains below all came from one sample that was sequenced in a study of blood T cell repertoires in COVID-19 (dated by TCRdb to 2020 to 2021). Receptors were amplified or captured by the immunoSEQ multiplex PCR assay. Entries here come from immuneACCESS through TCRdb and include only in-frame sequences with V and J called. Some clones fail to appear in such tables; in the studies checked, an unresolved V gene covers under half of the shortfall, and the cause of the remainder is unknown. The sample includes about 59,000 clones, with roughly 80% observed a single time. Less than 7% of the sample is in the top ten clones. Sequences were obtained from peripheral blood. The receptors here all came from a woman aged 70-85 years with acute or convalescent COVID-19.

This clone was found once. CDR3 residues: CASRSLQGLNTEAFF. The CDR3 DNA reads as TGTGCCAGCAGGTCTCTTCAGGGGTTGAACACTGAAGCTTTCTTT. This chain connects TRBV28 to TRBJ1-1; TRBD1 is a possible D gene (6 bases). CDR3 size: 15 residues. Germline loops: CDR1 MDHEN, CDR2 SYDVKM. V lost 6 bases to trimming and J lost 0 bases, with 14 bases between them.

The V and J genes are TRBV2 and TRBJ1-3, with TRBD1 identical over 7 bases. Germline V lookup: CDR1 SNHLY, CDR2 FYNNEI. Germline trimming cut 5 bases from V and 4 bases from J; bases unmatched to any gene: 11. The CDR3 sequence is 16 residues long. The CDR3 nucleotides are TGTGCCAGCAGTATGGTGGCCGGGACAGCAGGAAACACCATATATTTT. Translated: CASSMVAGTAGNTIYF.

The genes are TRBV4-1 and TRBJ2-5, with 14 bases aligning to TRBD2. This CDR3 spans 16 amino acids. Per germline, CDR1 MGHRA and CDR2 YSYEKL. Germline trimming cut 4 bases from V and 1 base from J; bases unmatched to any gene: 2. CDR3 nucleotide sequence: TGCGCCAGCAGCCGGACTAGCGGGGGGACCCAAGAGACCCAGTACTTC. Translated: CASSRTSGGTQETQYF.

The rearrangement joins TRBV24-1 to TRBJ2-1, with D possibly matching TRBD2 (5 bases). Germline values: CDR1 KGHDR, CDR2 SFDVKD. Trimming took 9 bases from V and 3 from J, leaving 11 bases between them. The CDR3 spans 13 residues. The CDR3 region is CATGREVYNEQFF. Here the CDR3 DNA reads TGTGCCACCGGACGGGAAGTCTACAATGAGCAGTTCTTC.

The genes are TRBV19 and TRBJ1-2, with TRBD1 matching over 7 bases. The CDR3 is made up of 17 amino acids. Per germline, CDR1 LNHDA and CDR2 SQIVND (reference sequence). V shed 5 bases, J shed 5 bases, and the junction held 17 bases outside the gene matches. The CDR3 sequence is CASSPTTGLALRYGYTF. The CDR3 DNA reads as TGTGCCAGTAGTCCGACGACAGGGCTGGCTTTACGGTATGGCTACACCTTC. The whole variable domain, remainder taken from reference TRBV19 and TRBJ1-2, is DGGITQSPKYLFRKEGQNVTLSCEQNLNHDAMYWYRQDPGQGLRLIYYSQIVNDFQKGDIAEGYSVSREKKESFPLTVTSAQKNPTAFYLCASSPTTGLALRYGYTFGSGTRLTVV.

The chain is built from TRBV5-5 and TRBJ2-3, with D hard to call. The germline V gene has CDR1 SGHKS and CDR2 YYEKEE (reference sequence). V was clipped by 4 bases and J by 6 bases, with 9 bases between them. The CDR3 has 12 amino acids. The CDR3 nucleotides read TGTGCCAGCAGCCAATCCGCGGATACGCAGTATTTT. Protein sequence: CASSQSADTQYF.

The chain joins TRBV11-2 to TRBJ2-1, with D possibly TRBD2 on 5 matching bases. The V and J ends lost 2 bases and 8 bases respectively, with 7 bases between them. Germline V gives CDR1 SGHAT, CDR2 FQNNGV. The CDR3 runs to 12 residues. Here the CDR3 DNA reads TGTGCCAGCAGCTTATTTAGCGATGAGCAGTTCTTC. It specifies CASSLFSDEQFF.

The V call is TRBV4-2, the J call TRBJ1-1, with D hard to call. The germline V gene has CDR1 LGHNA and CDR2 YNFKEQ. The CDR3 has 16 amino acids. Trimming shortened V by 4 bases and J by 1 base, and 16 bases separated the two germline ends. CDR3 amino acids: CASSRSVDGENTEAFF. DNA for the CDR3: TGTGCCAGCAGCCGCTCAGTAGACGGGGAGAACACTGAAGCTTTCTTT.

This clone was counted only a few times. This chain connects TRBV2 to TRBJ2-6, with D perhaps TRBD1 (7 bases). With 8 bases removed from V and 4 bases from J, the gap between germline ends came to 21 bases. The CDR3 is made up of 17 amino acids. From germline, CDR1 is SNHLY and CDR2 FYNNEI. CDR3 coding DNA: TGTGCCAGCCACGGGTCCTCAGGGGGGACCGGGGCCAACGTCCTGACTTTC. It is translated as CASHGSSGGTGANVLTF.

The chain couples TRBV27 to TRBJ1-5; D is unclear. Germline CDR1 reads MNHEY; CDR2 reads SMNVEV (reference sequence). The CDR3 is made up of 16 amino acids. Trimming took off 2 bases at V and 3 bases at J, with 14 bases between the two ends. The CDR3 protein is CASSLNFVRNNQPQHF. The CDR3 DNA is TGTGCCAGCAGTTTAAATTTCGTGCGGAACAATCAGCCCCAGCATTTT.

The chain has TRBV30 and TRBJ1-6; D not resolved. CDR3 length: 14 amino acids. Per germline, CDR1 GTSNPN and CDR2 SVGIG (reference sequence). Trimming stripped 5 bases from V and 0 bases from J, with 8 bases between. The DNA for the CDR3 is TGTGCCTGGGGTTCGAGCTCCTATAATTCACCCCTCCACTTT. Amino acids: CAWGSSSYNSPLHF. The complete variable domain, with remaining parts taken from reference TRBV30 and TRBJ1-6, reads SQTIHQWPATLVQPVGSPLSLECTVEGTSNPNLYWYRQAAGRGLQLLFYSVGIGQISSEVPQNLSASRPQDRQFILSSKKLLLSDSGFYLCAWGSSSYNSPLHFGNGTRLTVT.

The rearrangement links TRBV5-4 to TRBJ1-6, with unresolved D. This CDR3 is built from 14 residues. Germline lookup yields CDR1 SGHNT and CDR2 YYREEE (reference sequence). Trimming cost V 1 base and J 3 bases, with 5 bases left between them. CDR3 in DNA: TGTGCCAGCAGCTTGCGGGGCTATAATTCACCCCTCCACTTT. This sequence encodes CASSLRGYNSPLHF.

The CDR3 DNA reads TGTGCCAGCAGTTACCCGTACGACACCGATACGCAGTATTTT. This sequence encodes CASSYPYDTDTQYF. The rearrangement joins TRBV6-2 or TRBV6-3 to TRBJ2-3; D unresolved. The germline CDR1 and CDR2 sequences are MNHEY and SVGEGT. V lost 2 bases, J lost 6 bases, and 12 bases lay in between. The CDR3 totals 14 residues.

This sequence joins TRBV9 and TRBJ2-1; D may be TRBD2 (6 bases). V was cut by 3 bases and J by 0 bases, with 16 bases left in between. Germline V CDR1 and CDR2: SGDLS, YYNGEE. The CDR3 totals 17 residues. The chain's CDR3 is CASSARGGPLSYNEQFF. For the CDR3, the DNA is TGTGCCAGCAGCGCCCGTGGAGGGCCCCTCTCCTACAATGAGCAGTTCTTC.

The rearrangement links TRBV28 to TRBJ1-1; perhaps TRBD1 as D (5 bases). CDR1 MDHEN and CDR2 SYDVKM come from the germline V gene. CDR3 size: 16 residues. V shed 4 bases and J shed 6 bases, with 21 bases lying between them. CDR3 sequence: CASSSGGGGRSAEAFF. In DNA form, the CDR3 reads TGTGCCAGCAGTTCGGGCGGGGGTGGTAGAAGTGCTGAAGCTTTCTTT.

CDR3 bases: TGTGCCAGCAGCCCCACAGGGGCGGCAGATACGCAGTATTTT. This codes for CASSPTGAADTQYF. This sequence joins TRBV9 and TRBJ2-3; 7 positions agree with TRBD1. Germline V gives CDR1 SGDLS, CDR2 YYNGEE. The CDR3 has 14 residues. With V trimmed by 4 bases and J by 4 bases, 6 bases remained unmatched. The whole variable domain, remainder taken from reference TRBV9 and TRBJ2-3, is DSGVTQTPKHLITATGQRVTLRCSPRSGDLSVYWYQQSLDQGLQFLIQYYNGEERAKGNILERFSAQQFPDLHSELNLSSLELGDSALYFCASSPTGAADTQYFGPGTRLTVL.

This clone was seen just once. This chain joins TRBV7-8 and TRBJ2-7, with 8 bases identical to TRBD1. The length of the CDR3 is 15 residues. V shed 5 bases, J shed 2 bases, and the junction held 8 bases outside the gene matches. The V gene's germline CDR1 is SGHVS and CDR2 FQNEAQ. The DNA of the CDR3 is TGTGCCAGCAGCCGCATGGGACAGGTAACCTACGAGCAGTACTTC. Translation gives CASSRMGQVTYEQYF.

This clone was picked up one time. The genes are TRBV11-2 and TRBJ1-6; no definite D call. V gave up 2 bases and J gave up 7 bases, with 6 bases separating them. Per germline, CDR1 SGHAT and CDR2 FQNNGV. The length of the CDR3 is 13 residues. CDR3 DNA: TGTGCCAGCAGCTTACGAGGGAATTCACCCCTCCACTTT. This translates into CASSLRGNSPLHF.

This chain links TRBV18 with TRBJ1-3; D gene unclear. Trimming pared 0 bases from V and 4 bases from J, leaving 7 bases between. This CDR3 has 14 amino acids. Per the germline V gene, CDR1 is KGHSH and CDR2 is LQKENI. The chain's CDR3 is CASSPPNFGNTIYF. CDR3 in DNA: TGTGCCAGCTCACCACCCAATTTCGGAAACACCATATATTTT.